This entry lists 30 T cell receptor beta chains sequenced from one sample in a study of T-cell memory formation after mild COVID-19. TCRdb reprocessed the 5' RACE reads via MiXCR and lists one record per CDR3 protein. Here the sample spans roughly 150,000 distinct CDR3 sequences, approximately 26% being singletons. Input material: PBMCs or a T cell subset sorted from them (not recorded which). These receptors all come from an adult woman who had mild COVID-19 (a few samples of this study predate the infection). Cell type and time point are not known.

V gene TRBV15 combines with J gene TRBJ1-5, with 8 bases matching TRBD1. Germline trimming cut 7 bases from V and 3 bases from J; bases unmatched to any gene: 8. CDR1 and CDR2 (germline): LNHNV, YYDKDF (reference sequence). CDR3 length equals 15 residues. CDR3 loop: CATTLGRGLNQPQHF. The CDR3 nucleotides read TGTGCCACCACCCTAGGCAGGGGGCTCAATCAGCCCCAGCATTTT.

The chain recombines TRBV7-8 with TRBJ2-3, with D hard to call. In germline, CDR1 is SGHVS, CDR2 FQNEAQ. V lost 0 bases and J lost 2, with 3 bases in between. CDR3 length: 13 amino acids. The CDR3 nucleotides are TGTGCCAGCAGCTTAGCGCTCACAGATACGCAGTATTTT. Residues: CASSLALTDTQYF.

This chain joins TRBV6-5 and TRBJ2-3, with 13 bases identical to TRBD2. Germline V lookup: CDR1 MNHEY, CDR2 SVGAGI. The CDR3 is 16 amino acids. The V segment lost 6 bases and the J segment 4 bases; nucleotides outside the gene matches: 7. This chain's CDR3 is CASSPGLAGVPDTQYF. As DNA, the CDR3 is TGTGCCAGCAGCCCTGGACTAGCGGGAGTACCAGATACGCAGTATTTT.

This rearrangement joins TRBV5-5 to TRBJ2-7, with D hard to call. The CDR3 has 15 residues. Trimming cost V 6 bases and J 4 bases, with 20 bases left between them. Germline V gene data show CDR1 as SGHKS and CDR2 as YYEKEE (reference sequence). DNA for the CDR3: TGTGCCAGCACCCCCGCGTACCCTTGGGGATACGAGCAGTACTTC. It encodes CASTPAYPWGYEQYF.

This clonotype came up a few times. J is TRBJ1-1 and V is TRBV21-1; the table's D call TRBD1 went unverified against the DNA. TRBV21-1 is deemed a pseudogene. The length of the CDR3 is 15 residues. This CDR3 is CASSKVGRGVTEAFF. The CDR3 DNA sequence: TGTGCCAGCAGCAAAGTAGGAAGGGGAGTTACTGAAGCTTTCTTT.

This clonotype was recorded a few times. Here the CDR3 reads CASMGGISSYNEQFF. For the CDR3, the DNA is TGTGCCAGCATGGGCGGGATCAGCTCCTACAATGAGCAGTTCTTC. The chain has TRBV6-1 and TRBJ2-1; D is perhaps TRBD2 (6 bases). Looked up from germline, CDR1 is MNHNS and CDR2 is SASEGT. Trimming took off 7 bases at V and 0 bases at J, with 13 bases between the two ends. The CDR3 contains 15 residues.

The CDR3 sequence is CASSLHRVSSYEQYF. In DNA, the CDR3 is TGTGCCAGCAGCCTACACAGGGTTAGTTCCTACGAGCAGTACTTC. The V call is TRBV4-2, the J call TRBJ2-7; maybe TRBD1 (6 bases). The ends were cut back, 4 bases at V and 1 base at J, with 14 bases in the middle. The CDR3 covers 15 residues. CDR1 is LGHNA, CDR2 YNFKEQ, per germline.

This clonotype was detected only a few times. The chain employs TRBV6-2 or TRBV6-3 and TRBJ2-5, with 14 bases lining up with TRBD2. Germline V gene lookup returns CDR1 MNHEY and CDR2 SVGEGT. V trimming: 6 bases; J trimming: 2 bases; junction bases outside the gene matches: 14. This CDR3 is built from 19 residues. CDR3 in DNA: TGTGCCAGCAGCCCCAATCCGGGACTAGCGGGAGCTTCGCAAGAGACCCAGTACTTC. Translation: CASSPNPGLAGASQETQYF.

The chain carries TRBV29-1 and TRBJ1-2; TRBD1 matches at 7 bases. The trim removed 6 bases at V and 4 bases at J, leaving 14 bases unmatched. CDR1 and CDR2 from the germline V gene are SQVTM and ANQGSEA. The CDR3 totals 15 residues. CDR3 residues: CSVEGEGAPIYGYTF. CDR3 nucleotide sequence: TGCAGCGTCGAGGGAGAGGGGGCCCCGATCTATGGCTACACCTTC.

The chain carries TRBV5-6 and TRBJ2-7; D may be TRBD1 (6 bases). This CDR3 is 14 amino acids long. Germline lookup yields CDR1 SGHDT and CDR2 YYEEEE. Trimming cost V 4 bases and J 3 bases, with 14 bases left between them. The DNA for the CDR3 is TGTGCCAGCAGCGCCTACAGGGAATTCTACGAGCAGTACTTC. It specifies CASSAYREFYEQYF.

This chain joins TRBV6-5 and TRBJ2-7; 14 bases are shared with TRBD2. V was pared by 7 bases and J by 6 bases, with 17 bases of the junction left unmatched. CDR3 length: 18 residues. CDR1 MNHEY and CDR2 SVGAGI come from the germline V gene. For the CDR3, the DNA is TGTGCCAGCACCAACCCCTCTGGGACTAGCGGGAGATTGGGCGAGCAGTACTTC. Protein product: CASTNPSGTSGRLGEQYF.

This clonotype was detected only a few times. The J gene is TRBJ2-7, the V gene TRBV9, with 10 bases fitting TRBD2. The V segment lost 0 bases and the J segment 6 bases; nucleotides outside the gene matches: 6. Germline CDR1 is SGDLS and CDR2 is YYNGEE. The CDR3 loop spans 15 amino acids. The CDR3 nucleotides read TGTGCCAGCAGCGTAGGGGGACTAGCGCCCCTCGAGCAGTACTTC. Its translation is CASSVGGLAPLEQYF.

The rearrangement links TRBV11-2 to TRBJ1-1; D ambiguous. From germline, CDR1 is SGHAT and CDR2 FQNNGV. The V and J ends lost 5 bases and 5 bases respectively, with 9 bases between them. This CDR3 is built from 12 residues. In DNA form, the CDR3 reads TGTGCCAGCAGCGACGCCGGGACTGAAGCTTTCTTT. Protein: CASSDAGTEAFF.

This chain links TRBV3-1 with TRBJ1-2, with 10 nucleotides matching TRBD1. The germline gives CDR1 LGHDT, CDR2 YNNKEL (reference sequence). Trimming at V came to 3 bases and at J to 6 bases, leaving 4 bases not matched to a gene. CDR3 length: 14 residues. DNA of the CDR3: TGTGCCAGCAGCCAGCAGACAGGGGGCCATGGCTACACCTTC. The encoded protein is CASSQQTGGHGYTF.

The chain links TRBV20-1 to TRBJ2-1; D may be TRBD1 (5 bases). The germline V and J ends were trimmed by 2 bases and 4 bases, with 9 bases remaining between them. CDR3 length: 13 amino acids. Germline V gene lookup returns CDR1 DFQATT and CDR2 SNEGSKA (reference sequence). The CDR3 loop reads CSARYWTYNEQFF. DNA of the CDR3: TGCAGTGCTAGATACTGGACATACAATGAGCAGTTCTTC.

This clonotype has a handful of counts. This chain links TRBV5-6 with TRBJ2-1; TRBD1 aligns across 8 bases. CDR3 length: 15 residues. CDR1 is SGHDT and CDR2 is YYEEEE in the germline V gene. Losses at the gene ends were 4 bases for V and 0 bases for J; bases not matched to a gene: 3. CDR3 loop: CASSIGTGSYNEQFF. The CDR3 DNA follows: TGTGCCAGCAGCATCGGGACAGGCTCCTACAATGAGCAGTTCTTC.

J is TRBJ1-1 and V is TRBV30; D unclear. The V gene lost 4 bases and the J gene lost 7 bases, with 16 bases spanning the gap. This CDR3 comprises 13 residues. Germline V lookup: CDR1 GTSNPN, CDR2 SVGIG (reference sequence). CDR3 DNA: TGTGCCTGGACCGACGGGGTGGAAGTTGAAGCTTTCTTT. Protein: CAWTDGVEVEAFF.

A few counts support this clonotype. The gene calls are TRBV7-2 and TRBJ2-1; TRBD2 matches 12 bases. The junction had 10 bases not matched to a gene; V was cut back by 1 base and J by 0 bases. The length of the CDR3 is 20 residues. From germline, CDR1 is SGHTA and CDR2 FQGNSA. For the CDR3, the DNA is TGTGCCAGCAGCTTAGTGTTACTACTAGCGGGGGGCAGCTCCTACAATGAGCAGTTCTTC. It yields the protein CASSLVLLLAGGSSYNEQFF. The full variable domain, its missing parts supplied by reference TRBV7-2 and TRBJ2-1, is GAGVSQSPSNKVTEKGKDVELRCDPISGHTALYWYRQSLGQGLEFLIYFQGNSAPDKSGLPSDRFSAERTGGSVSTLTIQRTQQEDSAVYLCASSLVLLLAGGSSYNEQFFGPGTRLTVL.

This clonotype was found a few times. This sequence joins TRBV7-9 and TRBJ2-1, with D possibly TRBD2 on 5 matching bases. CDR1 and CDR2 (germline): SEHNR, FQNEAQ (reference sequence). The CDR3 contains 12 residues. V shed 4 bases and J shed 10 bases, with 11 bases lying between them. CDR3 DNA sequence: TGTGCCAGCAGCTCACTAGGTAGCGAGCAGTTCTTC. Its protein is CASSSLGSEQFF.

The V and J genes are TRBV25-1 and TRBJ2-1; either TRBD1 or TRBD2 may fit D (5 bases each). Trimming left V 4 bases short and J 9 bases short, with 16 bases between. From germline, CDR1 is MGHDK and CDR2 SYGVNS. The CDR3 extends over 14 amino acids. CDR3 DNA: TGTGCCAGCAGTGGACGGGACCCCCAGGCTGAGCAGTTCTTC. This gives the protein CASSGRDPQAEQFF.

V gene TRBV4-1 combines with J gene TRBJ1-1; D unresolved. V lost 0 bases and J 4 bases, leaving 6 bases between the germline ends. The germline V gene has CDR1 MGHRA and CDR2 YSYEKL. The CDR3 has 13 amino acids. The CDR3: CASSQEYSTEAFF. The DNA of the CDR3 is TGCGCCAGCAGCCAAGAATATTCCACTGAAGCTTTCTTT.

A few counts support this clonotype. This chain uses TRBV10-3 with TRBJ2-3; the D call may be TRBD1 or TRBD2 (6 bases each). Trimming removed 8 bases from V and 2 bases from J, with 20 bases in between. This CDR3 has 16 amino acids. Per germline, CDR1 ENHRY and CDR2 SYGVKD. Written as DNA, the CDR3 is TGTGCCATCGCTGGGGCGGGACAATCCATCACAGATACGCAGTATTTT. Translated, it gives CAIAGAGQSITDTQYF.

The chain is built from TRBV24-1 and TRBJ2-3; TRBD2 agrees at 8 bases. The CDR3 is 16 amino acids. Trimming took 1 base from V and 4 from J; bases not matched to a gene: 6. Germline loops: CDR1 KGHDR, CDR2 SFDVKD. The CDR3 protein is CATSDLVAGGPDTQYF. CDR3 nucleotide sequence: TGTGCCACCAGTGATTTAGTTGCGGGGGGCCCAGATACGCAGTATTTT.

The rearrangement joins TRBV4-1 to TRBJ2-7; tentative D call: TRBD1 (6 bases). V was cut by 4 bases and J by 6 bases, with 16 bases left in between. Germline V gene sequence: CDR1 MGHRA, CDR2 YSYEKL. CDR3 length: 14 amino acids. CDR3 DNA sequence: TGCGCCAGCAGCCCAGGGACAAGGCTGTCCGAGCAGTACTTC. Translating gives CASSPGTRLSEQYF.

V and J are TRBV9 and TRBJ1-1; D gene unclear. Germline CDR1 reads SGDLS; CDR2 reads YYNGEE. The CDR3 consists of 13 residues. Trimming removed 4 bases at V and 4 bases at J, with 11 bases between. CDR3 DNA sequence: TGTGCCAGCAGCTATGGGGTTAGCACTGAAGCTTTCTTT. This codes for CASSYGVSTEAFF. The full variable domain, rest sourced from reference TRBV9 and TRBJ1-1, is DSGVTQTPKHLITATGQRVTLRCSPRSGDLSVYWYQQSLDQGLQFLIQYYNGEERAKGNILERFSAQQFPDLHSELNLSSLELGDSALYFCASSYGVSTEAFFGQGTRLTVV.

This chain joins TRBV28 and TRBJ2-4; TRBD1 might be the D (6 bases). CDR3 size: 15 residues. The germline V gene encodes CDR1 MDHEN and CDR2 SYDVKM. With 6 bases removed from V and 4 bases from J, the gap between germline ends came to 16 bases. The DNA for the CDR3 is TGTGCCAGCAGCCCCCTCGACAGGAATAAAAACATTCAGTACTTC. Protein product: CASSPLDRNKNIQYF.

This clonotype was detected only a few times. The rearrangement joins TRBV7-9 to TRBJ1-6; D remains unclear. Germline V gene data show CDR1 as SEHNR and CDR2 as FQNEAQ (reference sequence). The length of the CDR3 is 12 residues. V was trimmed by 2 bases and J by 13 bases, leaving 9 bases between them. The CDR3 region is CASSLPGVPLHF. The DNA for the CDR3 is TGTGCCAGCAGCTTACCCGGAGTCCCCCTCCACTTT. Based on the CDR3 plus reference TRBV7-9 and TRBJ1-6, the full variable domain is DTGVSQNPRHKITKRGQNVTFRCDPISEHNRLYWYRQTLGQGPEFLTYFQNEAQLEKSRLLSDRFSAERPKGSFSTLEIQRTEQGDSAMYLCASSLPGVPLHFGNGTRLTVT.

This clonotype was counted only a few times. The J gene is TRBJ2-5, the V gene TRBV24-1, with D possibly called TRBD1 or TRBD2 (5 bases each). The CDR3 has 13 residues. In germline, CDR1 is KGHDR, CDR2 SFDVKD. Trimming took 7 bases from V and 3 from J, leaving 11 bases between them. CDR3 loop: CATRSGREETQYF. The CDR3 bases are TGTGCCACCAGGAGCGGCAGGGAAGAGACCCAGTACTTC.

This clonotype showed up many times. The chain joins TRBV10-3 to TRBJ2-3; D is undetermined. V lost 3 bases to trimming and J lost 6 bases, with 13 bases between them. This CDR3 is 14 amino acids long. Germline-derived CDR1 and CDR2 are ENHRY and SYGVKD. The chain's CDR3 is CAISESDPRDTQYF. Here the CDR3 DNA reads TGTGCCATCAGTGAATCTGACCCTAGGGATACGCAGTATTTT.

The V gene is TRBV5-6, the J gene TRBJ2-7; D gene unclear. V lost 0 bases and J 5 bases, leaving 9 bases between the germline ends. The CDR3 is made up of 13 amino acids. CDR1 is SGHDT, CDR2 YYEEEE, per germline. CDR3 nucleotide sequence: TGTGCCAGCAGCTTGGGTGCCTCAAACGAGCAGTACTTC. Residues: CASSLGASNEQYF.